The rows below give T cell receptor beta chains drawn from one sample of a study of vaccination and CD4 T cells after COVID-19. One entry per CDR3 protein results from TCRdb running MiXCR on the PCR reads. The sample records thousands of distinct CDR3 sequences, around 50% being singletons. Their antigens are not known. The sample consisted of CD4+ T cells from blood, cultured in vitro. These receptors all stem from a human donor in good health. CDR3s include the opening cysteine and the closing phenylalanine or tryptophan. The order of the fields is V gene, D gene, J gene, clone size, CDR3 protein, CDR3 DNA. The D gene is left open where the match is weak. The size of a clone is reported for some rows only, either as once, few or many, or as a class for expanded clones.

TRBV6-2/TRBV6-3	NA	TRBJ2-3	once	CASSYEVVRSGDTQYF	TGTGCCAGCAGTTACGAGGTGGTTCGTTCTGGCGATACGCAGTATTTT
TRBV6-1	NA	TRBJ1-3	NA	CASSAGETGTSGNTIYF	TGTGCCAGCAGTGCGGGTGAGACAGGTACCTCGGGAAACACCATATATTTT
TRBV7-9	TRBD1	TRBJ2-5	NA	CASSPRQGKGETQYF	TGTGCCAGCAGCCCACGACAGGGTAAGGGAGAGACCCAGTACTTC
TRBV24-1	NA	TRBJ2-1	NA	CATSDPGTPYNEQFF	TGTGCCACCAGTGATCCCGGGACACCATACAATGAGCAGTTCTTC
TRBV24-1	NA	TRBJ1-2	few	CATSPAGGGDYGYTF	TGTGCCACCTCCCCGGCCGGCGGGGGTGACTATGGCTACACCTTC
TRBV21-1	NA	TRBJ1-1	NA	CARFTGTGGKNTEAFF	TGTGCCAGATTCACCGGGACAGGGGGTAAGAACACTGAAGCTTTCTTT
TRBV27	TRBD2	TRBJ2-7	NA	CASRRDYSYEQYF	TGTGCCAGCAGGAGGGACTACTCCTACGAGCAGTACTTC
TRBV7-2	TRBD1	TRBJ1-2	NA	CASGIGTGVYGYTF	TGTGCCAGCGGGATCGGGACAGGGGTCTATGGCTACACCTTC
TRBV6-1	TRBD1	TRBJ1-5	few	CASSENRGSNQPQHF	TGTGCCAGCAGTGAAAACAGGGGTAGCAATCAGCCCCAGCATTTT
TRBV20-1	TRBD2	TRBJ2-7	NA	CSASGTSGVSYEQYF	TGCAGTGCTAGTGGGACTAGCGGGGTCTCCTACGAGCAGTACTTC
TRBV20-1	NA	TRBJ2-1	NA	CSARDQGLREQFF	TGCAGTGCTAGAGATCAGGGCCTCAGGGAGCAGTTCTTC
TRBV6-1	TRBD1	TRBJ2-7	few	CASSSRDRVVEQYF	TGTGCCAGCAGTAGCAGGGACAGGGTCGTCGAGCAGTACTTC
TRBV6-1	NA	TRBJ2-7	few	CASSLRGSYEQYF	TGTGCCAGCAGTCTTCGGGGCTCCTACGAGCAGTACTTC
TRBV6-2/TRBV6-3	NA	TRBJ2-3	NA	CASSYPGRTDTQYF	TGTGCCAGCAGTTACCCGGGCCGGACAGATACGCAGTATTTT